These 28 T cell receptor beta chains share one sample of origin, sequenced in a study of shared T cell receptors in the human thymus. TCRdb's table, derived via immunoSEQ multiplex PCR, lists solely in-frame clones and lacks some. The repertoire includes approximately 400,000 clones, 95% of them detected once, and approximately 0.02% sits in the top ten. The sample consisted of thymocytes. These receptors were obtained from a human donor.

The CDR3 bases are TGTGCCAGCAGTGAATATGGGGGGGGCGCGAGTGAAAAACTGTTTTTT. Its protein is CASSEYGGGASEKLFF. This chain links TRBV2 with TRBJ1-4; perhaps TRBD1 as D (6 bases). Between the trimmed V and J ends, which lost 2 bases and 7 bases, there was a span of 17 bases. Germline lookup yields CDR1 SNHLY and CDR2 FYNNEI. The CDR3 consists of 16 residues. Combining the CDR3 with reference TRBV2 and TRBJ1-4 gives the whole variable domain EPEVTQTPSHQVTQMGQEVILRCVPISNHLYFYWYRQILGQKVEFLVSFYNNEISEKSEIFDDQFSVERPDGSNFTLKIRSTKLEDSAMYFCASSEYGGGASEKLFFGSGTQLSVL.

V usage is TRBV6-6 and J usage is TRBJ2-3, with 13 bases matching TRBD2. V dropped 2 bases and J dropped 3; count of bases not matched to a gene: 2. CDR3 size: 16 residues. Per the germline V gene, CDR1 is MNHNY and CDR2 is SVGAGI (reference sequence). Here the CDR3 DNA reads TGTGCCAGCAGTTACACGACTAGCGGGAGGACAGATACGCAGTATTTT. It specifies CASSYTTSGRTDTQYF.

In DNA form, the CDR3 reads TGTGCCAGCAGTTACTCGAATTTGGATACGCAGTATTTT. This sequence encodes CASSYSNLDTQYF. This chain links TRBV6-6 with TRBJ2-3; D remains ambiguous. V was pared by 0 bases and J by 6 bases, with 7 bases between. The CDR3 totals 13 residues. Germline V gene lookup returns CDR1 MNHNY and CDR2 SVGAGI (reference sequence).

The chain carries TRBV11-2 and TRBJ2-1; D unclear. Germline V gene sequence: CDR1 SGHAT, CDR2 FQNNGV. V lost 0 bases to trimming and J lost 4 bases, with 4 bases between them. The CDR3 covers 13 residues. As DNA, the CDR3 is TGTGCCAGCAGCTTAGACAGTTACAATGAGCAGTTCTTC. Protein product: CASSLDSYNEQFF.

The gene calls are TRBV9 and TRBJ2-3, with D possibly TRBD1 on 5 matching bases. V dropped 4 bases and J dropped 2 bases, with 17 bases sitting between them. In germline, CDR1 is SGDLS, CDR2 YYNGEE. This CDR3 is built from 16 residues. The CDR3 reads CASSSSIQDTTDTQYF. The CDR3 DNA sequence: TGTGCCAGCAGCTCATCAATCCAGGACACCACAGATACGCAGTATTTT.

The chain joins TRBV7-9 to TRBJ1-3; D remains unclear. CDR3 length: 14 residues. The V end was cut by 5 bases, the J end by 9 bases, with 17 bases between. Germline CDR1 SEHNR, CDR2 FQNEAQ (reference sequence). The CDR3 reads CASSPGPMECTIYF. The CDR3 DNA sequence: TGTGCCAGCAGCCCCGGCCCTATGGAGTGCACCATATATTTT.

The genes are TRBV6-1 and TRBJ1-4; 7 bases fit TRBD1. CDR3 length: 13 residues. Germline assignment: CDR1 MNHNS and CDR2 SASEGT. J gave up 5 bases and V 7 bases, and 4 bases lay outside the gene matches. CDR3 nucleotide sequence: TGTGCCAGCAAGGGACAGAAAAATGAAAAACTGTTTTTT. It specifies CASKGQKNEKLFF.

Only a few counts were recorded for this clone. DNA of the CDR3: TGTGCCAGCAGCTCCGACAGGGGTTCCTACGAGCAGTACTTC. Translating gives CASSSDRGSYEQYF. V usage is TRBV7-2 and J usage is TRBJ2-7, with 8 bases lining up with TRBD1. V shed 4 bases and J 1 base; nucleotides not matched to a gene: 3. CDR3 size: 14 residues. In germline, CDR1 is SGHTA, CDR2 FQGNSA.

This chain connects TRBV10-1 to TRBJ2-7, with 9 bases that match TRBD1. CDR1 is WNHNN and CDR2 is SYGVQD in the germline V gene (reference sequence). This CDR3 region has 13 residues. V lost 5 bases, J lost 3 bases, and 2 bases stayed unmatched. The CDR3 spells CASSLTGGYEQYF. CDR3 nucleotides: TGCGCCAGCAGTTTGACAGGGGGCTACGAGCAGTACTTC.

The rearrangement joins TRBV18 to TRBJ2-1, with 7 positions matching TRBD2. CDR1 and CDR2 from the germline V gene are KGHSH and LQKENI. The CDR3 consists of 17 residues. V was clipped by 9 bases and J by 3 bases; unmatched bases: 17. Here the CDR3 reads CASDTVKREGSYNEQFF. The CDR3, as DNA: TGTGCCAGTGATACAGTTAAGAGGGAGGGGAGCTACAATGAGCAGTTCTTC. The full variable domain, its missing parts supplied by reference TRBV18 and TRBJ2-1, is NAGVMQNPRHLVRRRGQEARLRCSPMKGHSHVYWYRQLPEEGLKFMVYLQKENIIDESGMPKERFSAEFPKEGPSILRIQQVVRGDSAAYFCASDTVKREGSYNEQFFGPGTRLTVL.

This clone was recorded only once. The rearrangement links TRBV7-2 to TRBJ2-7; perhaps TRBD1 as D (6 bases). V lost 1 base and J lost 4, with 17 bases in between. The V gene's germline CDR1 is SGHTA and CDR2 FQGNSA. CDR3 length: 16 amino acids. The chain's CDR3 is CASSLVLTGHLYEQYF. CDR3 in DNA: TGTGCCAGCAGCTTAGTTTTGACGGGACACCTATACGAGCAGTACTTC.

This clone was seen more than once but under ten times. The V gene is TRBV5-4, the J gene TRBJ1-2, with 9 positions matching TRBD1. This CDR3 is built from 17 residues. Germline values: CDR1 SGHNT, CDR2 YYREEE (reference sequence). V shed 4 bases, J shed 0 bases, and the junction held 10 bases outside the gene matches. CDR3: CASSRHPGQGTNYGYTF. CDR3 DNA: TGTGCCAGCAGCCGACACCCAGGACAGGGGACTAACTATGGCTACACCTTC.

The chain couples TRBV5-1 to TRBJ1-2, with 7 bases that match TRBD1. The J segment lost 2 bases and the V segment lost 4 bases, leaving 5 bases of the junction unmatched. The germline V gene encodes CDR1 SGHRS and CDR2 YFSETQ. This CDR3 region has 14 residues. CDR3 DNA sequence: TGCGCCAGCAGCGTTACACAGGGGAACTATGGCTACACCTTC. It is translated as CASSVTQGNYGYTF.

The chain carries TRBV19 and TRBJ1-1; 9 bases line up with TRBD1. V was clipped by 7 bases and J by 6 bases; unmatched bases: 15. Looked up from germline, CDR1 is LNHDA and CDR2 is SQIVND (reference sequence). This CDR3 has 16 residues. The DNA of the CDR3 is TGTGCCAGTATACACTCAGGACAGGGGAAATTCTCTGAAGCTTTCTTT. Translated, it gives CASIHSGQGKFSEAFF. Drawing the rest from reference TRBV19 and TRBJ1-1, the complete variable domain is DGGITQSPKYLFRKEGQNVTLSCEQNLNHDAMYWYRQDPGQGLRLIYYSQIVNDFQKGDIAEGYSVSREKKESFPLTVTSAQKNPTAFYLCASIHSGQGKFSEAFFGQGTRLTVV.

The chain links TRBV27 to TRBJ2-1; 11 nucleotides match TRBD1. Trimming at V came to 4 bases and at J to 7 bases, leaving 27 bases not matched to a gene. The germline V gene encodes CDR1 MNHEY and CDR2 SMNVEV (reference sequence). CDR3 length: 22 amino acids. CDR3: CASSYTSLDRGRWGVSGNEQFF. The CDR3 DNA follows: TGTGCCAGCAGTTACACCTCCTTGGACAGGGGGCGTTGGGGGGTATCGGGAAATGAGCAGTTCTTC.

This clone was observed once. The chain couples TRBV11-2 to TRBJ2-2, with a tentative D call TRBD2 (5 bases). The CDR3 is made up of 14 amino acids. With 3 bases removed from V and 3 bases from J, the gap between germline ends came to 8 bases. The germline V gene encodes CDR1 SGHAT and CDR2 FQNNGV. CDR3 in DNA: TGTGCCAGCAGCTTCAGCGGCTACACCGGGGAGCTGTTTTTT. Residues: CASSFSGYTGELFF.

The gene calls are TRBV7-2 and TRBJ2-7, with 7 positions matching TRBD2. CDR1 SGHTA and CDR2 FQGNSA come from the germline V gene. V lost 5 bases, J lost 7 bases, and 17 bases stayed unmatched. This CDR3 region has 16 residues. CDR3 bases: TGTGCCAGCAGCCCCCGGCGGGAGCGGGATGTAAGGGAGCAGTACTTC. It is translated as CASSPRRERDVREQYF.

The V gene is TRBV4-2, the J gene TRBJ2-7; a weak D match, TRBD2 (6 bases). Germline lookup yields CDR1 LGHNA and CDR2 YNFKEQ. V shed 4 bases and J shed 6 bases, with 16 bases lying between them. CDR3 length: 14 amino acids. CDR3 in amino acids: CASSPGRLPFEQYF. Here the CDR3 DNA reads TGTGCCAGCAGCCCAGGGAGGCTGCCCTTCGAGCAGTACTTC.

The chain combines TRBV11-1 with TRBJ1-4; D is ambiguous. Deletions cut 2 bases from V and 6 bases from J, with 7 bases between. Germline-derived CDR1 and CDR2 are SGHAT and FQDESV (reference sequence). The CDR3 contains 13 residues. This CDR3 is CASSLKVDEKLFF. The CDR3 nucleotides read TGTGCCAGCAGCTTAAAGGTGGATGAAAAACTGTTTTTT.

The V gene is TRBV7-6, the J gene TRBJ2-7; the D gene is possibly TRBD1 (8 bases). Germline CDR1 and CDR2: SGHVS and FNYEAQ. The CDR3 spans 14 residues. Between the trimmed V and J ends, which lost 5 bases and 6 bases, there was a span of 17 bases. CDR3 sequence: CASSVGHRGGEQYF. The CDR3 bases are TGTGCCAGCAGCGTGGGACACAGGGGGGGCGAGCAGTACTTC.

V and J are TRBV7-8 and TRBJ2-2, with 10 nucleotides matching TRBD1. This CDR3 comprises 18 residues. CDR1 and CDR2 (germline): SGHVS, FQNEAQ. V dropped 1 base and J dropped 1; count of bases not matched to a gene: 6. CDR3 DNA: TGTGCCAGCAGCTTAGAGTCCGGGACAGGGGTGAACACCGGGGAGCTGTTTTTT. Its translation: CASSLESGTGVNTGELFF.

The chain combines TRBV5-1 with TRBJ1-4; D is ambiguous. V was pared by 4 bases and J by 8 bases, with 18 bases between. Germline lookup yields CDR1 SGHRS and CDR2 YFSETQ. CDR3 length: 15 amino acids. CDR3 bases: TGCGCCAGCAGCGCAGAAGGACTCGAAACAGAAAAACTGTTTTTT. The encoded protein is CASSAEGLETEKLFF.

As for this clone: The junction does not match germline at one end; this may be a read error. The chain couples TRBV18 to TRBJ2-3, with no clear D. This CDR3 is built from 13 residues. CDR1 and CDR2 from the germline V gene are KGHSH and LQKENI. The CDR3 reads CASPPPFVDTQYF. CDR3 DNA: TGTGCCAGCCCACCACCGTTCGTGGATACGCAGTATTTT.

In this sample, this clone turned up once. The V gene is TRBV7-2, the J gene TRBJ2-7, with 9 positions matching TRBD2. J gave up 4 bases and V 4 bases, and 8 bases lay outside the gene matches. Germline V gene data show CDR1 as SGHTA and CDR2 as FQGNSA. The CDR3 contains 15 residues. CDR3 nucleotide sequence: TGTGCCAGCAGCTGCAACGGGACTAGCCCTTACGAGCAGTACTTC. Protein product: CASSCNGTSPYEQYF.

The gene calls are TRBV20-1 and TRBJ2-3; TRBD1 is a possible D gene (5 bases). CDR1 is DFQATT and CDR2 is SNEGSKA in the germline V gene (reference sequence). The CDR3 runs to 11 residues. Trimming shortened V by 3 bases and J by 14 bases, and 15 bases separated the two germline ends. As DNA, the CDR3 is TGCAGTGCTAGTAGTGGGGCAGGGTGGTATTTT. It specifies CSASSGAGWYF.

The chain employs TRBV5-1 and TRBJ1-4, with TRBD1 matching over 10 bases. There are 16 residues in the CDR3. Germline V gives CDR1 SGHRS, CDR2 YFSETQ. Trimming removed 7 bases from V and 7 bases from J; junction bases left unmatched: 13. The CDR3 coding sequence is TGCGCCAGCTCCACCTCTGGAGGGACAGGGGCTGAAAAACTGTTTTTT. Amino acids: CASSTSGGTGAEKLFF.

This chain joins TRBV5-1 and TRBJ1-2, with TRBD1 matching 8 bases. V gave up 4 bases and J gave up 3 bases; unmatched junction bases: 8. The germline V gene encodes CDR1 SGHRS and CDR2 YFSETQ. The CDR3 consists of 15 residues. The CDR3 is CASSPDRALDYGYTF. CDR3 DNA sequence: TGCGCCAGCAGCCCGGACAGGGCTCTGGACTATGGCTACACCTTC.

In its sample, this clone was seen a few times. The chain joins TRBV5-1 to TRBJ2-7, with D tentatively TRBD2 (5 bases). V shed 1 base and J shed 4 bases, with 12 bases lying between them. CDR1 and CDR2 from the germline V gene are SGHRS and YFSETQ. The CDR3 has 14 amino acids. Written as DNA, the CDR3 is TGCGCCAGCAGCTTGATTCGGGAACCTTACGAGCAGTACTTC. Translating gives CASSLIREPYEQYF. The whole variable domain, filled in from reference TRBV5-1 and TRBJ2-7, reads KAGVTQTPRYLIKTRGQQVTLSCSPISGHRSVSWYQQTPGQGLQFLFEYFSETQRNKGNFPGRFSGRQFSNSRSEMNVSTLELGDSALYLCASSLIREPYEQYFGPGTRLTVT.